This T cell receptor beta chain was observed in a study of blood T cell repertoires in COVID-19. Study context: Donors in the United States, Italy and Spain gave samples during acute or convalescent COVID-19. T cells, B-cell-depleted T cells, or PBMCs supplied cDNA or gDNA.

In the original workflow: Estimated nucleated cell counts came from reference gene primer amplification. The data were produced by immunoSEQ multiplex PCR, yet TCRdb's version contains in-frame clones alone and is incomplete. That table is the source of V, J and clone size, and D and trimming were worked out from the DNA. The table shows some 78,000 clones, with 87% occurring only once. The CDR3 has 16 amino acids. The germline V gene has CDR1 MNHEY and CDR2 SVGAGI. Trimming removed 2 bases from V and 10 bases from J; junction bases left unmatched: 12. The source of this sequence is a woman aged 80 or over with active or convalescent COVID-19. The chain recombines TRBV6-5 with TRBJ2-1, with TRBD2 matching 9 bases. The sequenced material came from peripheral blood. The DNA for the CDR3 is TGTGCCAGCAGTTACGTTTTAGGGACTAGCTACAGCGAGCAGTTCTTC. Protein sequence: CASSYVLGTSYSEQFF.